This T cell receptor beta chain is from a study of T cell responses to AZD1222 COVID-19 vaccine (dated by TCRdb to the early 2020s). For the study in its entirety: AZD1222 recipients given second doses at about 4 weeks or at about 12 weeks were pooled, since spike-specific TCR depth and breadth were not found to differ between the two schedules. TCR sequencing was performed for more than 230 trial participants, of whom around 200 were given two doses of AZD1222 and around 26 were given two doses of MenACWY control vaccine. Enrollment into the trials was organized by age into subgroups of 18-55, 56-69 and 70-plus years, and those subgroups contained about 160, 30 and 59 TCR-sequenced participants, respectively. Results and caveats for the whole study, not just this receptor: Because no day 14 peak-response samples were available, the repertoires could be characterized only after the peak T cell response. Nearly half of unique spike-specific TCRs reportedly recognized epitopes outside regions mutated in the B.1.351 and B.1.1.7 variants. In the small 56-69-year group, the increase in depth fell short of significance, most likely because of low power. The vaccine-associated CD4 TCRs covered the entire spike protein, and the dominant responses fell in regions 160-218 and 743-854. Participants were mostly white British and included more females than males, and it was suggested by the authors that clonal diversity may have been underestimated. A significant rise in spike-specific TCR breadth and depth was observed after two AZD1222 doses relative to day 0 and relative to MenACWY recipients. Only 5 to 7 AZD1222 recipients were SARS-CoV-2 seropositive at baseline, limiting conclusions about previously exposed vaccinees.

The time point label on this specimen signifies: baseline before first vaccination. Vaccinee samples were obtained from the UK trials COV001 and COV002, which included a single-blind randomized controlled phase 2/3 trial of AZD1222 (ChAdOx1 nCoV-19) in healthy adults. For TCRbeta chain sequencing, PBMC samples from trial participants were taken at day 0 and at day 28 after the second dose. The CDR3 regions of human TCRbeta chains were analyzed by immunosequencing. As for the original processing: Repertoire TCRs were checked for matches against a reference library of SARS-CoV-2-specific TCRs that had been generated using the MIRA antigen-specificity platform. Breadth meant the fraction of unique TCRs that were SARS-CoV-2-associated, whereas depth meant the fraction of total T cells that were SARS-CoV-2-associated. Using the MIRA data, every spike-specific TCR was mapped to the spike region that the TCR reacted to and assigned to either a CD4 or a CD8 class. Log10-transformed breadth and depth values were compared by one-way ANOVA with Sidak's multiple comparisons tests. The clones in this table, taken by TCRdb from immuneACCESS, are in-frame only. Not every clone is retained; where verified, under half of the shortfall comes from an unresolved V gene, and the cause of the rest is unknown. V, J and clone size derive from that table, while D and trimming were established from the DNA sequence. The sample table lists tens of thousands of clones, about 89% of them with a count of one. The top ten clones comprise 45% of the sample.

Concerning this clone: The antigen this receptor binds is unknown. No clone much larger than this one lies a single base away; base qualities are absent.

The source of this sequence is an adult in good health. Sequencing used peripheral blood, obtained on day 0 of AZD1222 vaccination.

The sequenced DNA: TGTGCCCCCCTCGGCAGGGAAATCTCCTACGAGCAGTACTTC. Translated, it reads CAPLGREISYEQYF. The chain links TRBV27 with TRBJ2-7; a tentative D call is TRBD1 (5 bases match). Inclusive of the bounding cysteine and phenylalanine, the CDR3 is 14 residues long. The kept DNA is CDR3 alone, 42 bases in frame from the first base. V is cut by 11 bases and J by 0 bases, and the space between the germline ends is 17 bases. Sequences MNHEY (CDR1) and SMNVEV (CDR2) are obtained from the germline V gene (reference sequence).